This note documents a single T cell receptor (beta chain) sequence. Gene names are mouse gene names. Read sequence stops 1 residue before the CDR3 end, and the germline J gene provides the missing end. Sample time point: mouse harvest day 14 after allogeneic transplant. Tail vein injection delivered 10^7 T-cell-depleted bone marrow cells and 10^6 splenic CD5+ T cells. Assay used: immunoSEQ multiplex PCR; TCRdb lists only in-frame clones, some missing. The table includes over 1,500 clones, about half detected once. This record comes from a study of tissue T cells after allogeneic stem cell transplantation. Germline assignment: CDR1 FNHDT and CDR2 SITEND (reference sequence). V was clipped by 5 bases and J by 3 bases; unmatched bases: 4. The CDR3 runs 14 residues.

The origin of this receptor is a female BALB/c mouse given C57BL/6 T cells with graft-versus-host disease after an allogeneic hematopoietic cell transplant. Sequenced material: gut tissue. The chain is built from TRBV19 and TRBJ2-3; 9 bases match TRBD1. The CDR3 sequence: CASSPGQGAETLYF. The CDR3 bases that were read are TGTGCCAGCAGCCCCGGACAGGGGGCAGAAACGCTGTAT.